This T cell receptor beta chain was sequenced in a study of blood T cell repertoires in COVID-19 (dated by TCRdb to 2020 to 2021). Study-wide context: Collaborator samples came from the United States, Italy and Spain and covered acute and convalescent phases of COVID-19. The material from the prospective study consisted of cDNA or gDNA derived from T cells, B-cell-depleted T cells, or PBMCs. Deeply sampled blood TCRbeta repertoires from subjects exposed to, actively infected with, or recovered from COVID-19 were included in the dataset. The repertoires were made available in a free public database intended to serve as a resource for research on the immune response to SARS-CoV-2. Samples were obtained from the ongoing ImmuneRACE study (first 160 participants) and from some 1,200 subjects provided by 6 global collaborators. A de-identified subject ID, COVID-19 status, age in years and sex were almost always included in the sample metadata. Where available, HLA class I and class II types were taken from metadata supplied by the sample provider and were not determined by assay-based typing.

Participants in the prospective study were enrolled through a virtual design, were aged roughly 18 to 90 years, and lived in 24 United States geographic areas. In the prospective study, cohorts were assigned on the basis of participant-reported clinical history obtained from a screening survey and a study questionnaire. ImmuneRACE Cohort 3 recovered participants were defined by two consecutive negative NP/OP PCR tests, healthcare professional clearance, or symptom resolution. In the prospective study, mobile phlebotomists collected whole blood, serum and a nasopharyngeal or oropharyngeal swab from each participant. Participants in the prospective study had the option to provide additional blood draws and questionnaires over a roughly two-month period. Prospective study blood samples were shipped either frozen or at room temperature before DNA extraction. General study outcomes and caveats: The amount of clinical and demographic metadata varied by source and participant and was provided uncurated.

The immunoSEQ Assay, a bias-controlled multiplex PCR, was used to amplify TCRbeta CDR3 regions from genomic DNA. For the original study's pipeline: Within the assay, amplification of reference gene primers was used to estimate how many nucleated cells each sample contained. To quantify the absolute abundance of each unique TCRbeta CDR3 rearrangement, sequence reads were collapsed and filtered. For each sample, productive Simpson clonality was calculated as the square root of Simpson's diversity index across productive rearrangements. Imported from immuneACCESS, the table was reduced by TCRdb to in-frame sequences with V and J called. These copies leave out some clones; in studies compared against another copy, an unresolved V gene accounts for under half, and the cause of the remainder is not known. V and J calls and clone size are as listed in that table; D and trimming were resolved from the DNA. The sample data list fewer than 400,000 clones, and approximately 83% of these were observed just once. The ten largest clonotypes hold 2.2% of the sample.

This clone showed up just a few times. Its antigen is still unknown. No base quality values were provided; no much bigger clone lies one nucleotide off. Sequencing was performed on PBMCs or T cells enriched from blood (not recorded which). The TCR was taken from a man aged 25 to 40 who had recovered from COVID-19.

The CDR3 loop reads CASSRSGDAADTQYF. The DNA is as follows: TGCGCCAGCAGCCGTAGCGGGGACGCGGCAGATACGCAGTATTTT. This receptor chain uses TRBV5-1 and TRBJ2-3; 8 middle bases align to TRBD2. From its cysteine to its phenylalanine, the CDR3 spans 15 amino acids. CDR3 DNA is the only sequence kept; it has 45 bases, read in frame from the first base. At the junction V is shortened by 4 bases and J by 4 bases; bases outside the gene matches: 8. CDR1 and CDR2 (SGHRS, YFSETQ) derive from the germline V gene.